This TCR beta chain came from a study of human T cells and chemical hapten exposure. General observations from the study: With DPC sensitization, TCRs exceeding 1 in 1000 frequency showed no change.

In its sample, this clonotype was seen a few times. The target antigen is unknown. The study's library attached unique molecular identifiers to single cDNA molecules. As originally analysed: Individual samples carried between roughly 23,224 and 690,600 TCRs, with more than 85,000 as the median. Each CDR3 protein gets one entry after TCRdb re-called the 5' RACE reads with MiXCR. The V and J calls follow TCRdb's processing rather than the paper's. Among 81,000 or so distinct CDR3 sequences, approximately 7.7% were seen once, and the ten largest hold about 2.2%. V shed 3 bases and J shed 1 base, with 6 bases lying between them. Looked up from germline, CDR1 is LGHDT and CDR2 is YNNKEL (reference sequence). The CDR3 loop spans 13 amino acids. Total RNA was isolated from unfractionated whole blood.

This chain uses TRBV3-1 with TRBJ1-1; D not resolved. The source of this sequence is a male donor in good health. The CDR3 DNA follows: TGTGCCAGCAGCCAGGAGGGGAACACTGAAGCTTTCTTT. It encodes CASSQEGNTEAFF. The complete variable domain, with remaining parts taken from reference TRBV3-1 and TRBJ1-1, reads DTAVSQTPKYLVTQMGNDKSIKCEQNLGHDTMYWYKQDSKKFLKIMFSYNNKELIINETVPNRFSPKSPDKAHLNLHINSLELGDSAVYFCASSQEGNTEAFFGQGTRLTVV.